Each of the 21 T cell receptor beta chains below was sequenced from the same sample in a study of early T cells in non-severe SARS-CoV-2 infection. TCRdb reprocessed the 5' RACE reads via MiXCR and lists one record per CDR3 protein. The table records nearly 45,000 distinct CDR3 sequences, under 13% of them present only once. Sequenced input: whole blood. The receptors were sampled from an adult who was a healthcare worker with PCR-confirmed SARS-CoV-2 infection or an uninfected control (not recorded which).

There are a few counts of this clonotype. The chain recombines TRBV7-6 with TRBJ2-3; 7 nucleotides agree with TRBD1. Trimming took 4 bases from V and 2 from J; bases not matched to a gene: 3. The CDR3 runs 14 residues. The germline gives CDR1 SGHVS, CDR2 FNYEAQ. The CDR3 reads CASSSGQVTDTQYF. CDR3 bases: TGTGCCAGCAGCTCAGGACAGGTCACAGATACGCAGTATTTT.

This clonotype was counted many times. CDR3 residues: CASSSTRAETQYF. The CDR3 DNA is TGTGCCAGCAGCTCCACTCGAGCAGAGACCCAGTACTTC. The rearrangement uses TRBV6-2 or TRBV6-3 and TRBJ2-5; D gene ambiguous. V was cut by 6 bases and J by 4 bases, with 12 bases left in between. Germline V gene data show CDR1 as MNHEY and CDR2 as SVGEGT. This CDR3 has 13 amino acids.

This clonotype came up a few times. The chain is built from TRBV11-2 and TRBJ1-6, with no clear D. CDR1 and CDR2 from the germline V gene are SGHAT and FQNNGV. Trimming removed 4 bases from V and 13 bases from J, with 8 bases in between. The CDR3 is 11 amino acids. This CDR3 reads CASSSPWPLHF. The CDR3 DNA reads as TGTGCCAGCAGCTCCCCATGGCCCCTCCACTTT.

This clonotype has ten or more counts. The rearrangement uses TRBV7-9 and TRBJ2-1; TRBD1 matches 10 bases. J was trimmed by 2 bases and V by 2 bases; bases with no gene match: 3. This CDR3 is built from 16 residues. CDR1 and CDR2 (germline): SEHNR, FQNEAQ (reference sequence). The DNA of the CDR3 is TGTGCCAGCAGCTTAAGGACAGGGGGAGCCTACAATGAGCAGTTCTTC. This translates into CASSLRTGGAYNEQFF.

This clonotype was seen a handful of times. The chain joins TRBV5-8 to TRBJ1-1, with no clear D. Per the germline V gene, CDR1 is SGHTS and CDR2 is YDEGEE. With 0 bases removed from V and 8 bases from J, the gap between germline ends came to 5 bases. This CDR3 spans 11 amino acids. The CDR3 spells CASSLGIEAFF. DNA for the CDR3: TGTGCCAGCAGCTTGGGAATCGAAGCTTTCTTT.

In this sample, this clonotype turned up many times. The chain employs TRBV10-3 and TRBJ1-2; 7 bases match TRBD1. V was pared by 3 bases and J by 6 bases, with 4 bases of the junction left unmatched. Germline V gene sequence: CDR1 ENHRY, CDR2 SYGVKD. This CDR3 comprises 13 residues. CDR3 region: CAISERDSHGYTF. DNA for the CDR3: TGTGCCATCAGTGAACGGGACAGCCATGGCTACACCTTC.

The chain couples TRBV7-3 to TRBJ2-7, with 12 bases matching TRBD1. The CDR3 runs 13 residues. V shed 5 bases, J shed 6 bases, and the junction held 2 bases outside the gene matches. Germline-derived CDR1 and CDR2 are SGHTA and FQGTGA. The CDR3 DNA sequence: TGTGCCAGCAGCCCGGGACAGGGGGCCGAGCAGTACTTC. As protein: CASSPGQGAEQYF.

This clonotype came up a few times. Here the CDR3 DNA reads TGTGCCAGCAGTGACCTCCCAGCCCTCTCAACTAATGAAAAACTGTTTTTT. The encoded protein is CASSDLPALSTNEKLFF. The chain carries TRBV12-3 or TRBV12-4 and TRBJ1-4, with no clear D. The CDR3 has 17 amino acids. Trimming shortened V by 5 bases and J by 0 bases, and 16 bases separated the two germline ends.

This clonotype was detected only a few times. The rearrangement links TRBV11-2 to TRBJ1-5, with a possible D match to TRBD1 (6 bases). This CDR3 region has 14 residues. Germline CDR1 and CDR2: SGHAT and FQNNGV. The ends were cut back, 3 bases at V and 7 bases at J, with 13 bases in the middle. CDR3 coding DNA: TGTGCCAGCAGCTTTGGGGGCGTTGGGCAGCCCCAGCATTTT. Amino acid sequence: CASSFGGVGQPQHF. Together with reference TRBV11-2 and TRBJ1-5, the CDR3 gives the full variable domain: EAGVAQSPRYKIIEKRQSVAFWCNPISGHATLYWYQQILGQGPKLLIQFQNNGVVDDSQLPKDRFSAERLKGVDSTLKIQPAKLEDSAVYLCASSFGGVGQPQHFGDGTRLSIL.

This clonotype was counted many times. The V and J genes are TRBV19 and TRBJ2-3; TRBD2 might be the D (5 bases). The CDR3 sequence is 14 residues long. Trimming pared 6 bases from V and 1 base from J, leaving 11 bases between. Germline-derived CDR1 and CDR2 are LNHDA and SQIVND (reference sequence). The CDR3 spells CASSMGRRTDTQYF. CDR3 nucleotide sequence: TGTGCCAGTAGCATGGGGAGACGCACAGATACGCAGTATTTT.

The rearrangement links TRBV5-5 to TRBJ1-4; D gene ambiguous. Germline-derived CDR1 and CDR2 are SGHKS and YYEKEE (reference sequence). The CDR3 is 14 amino acids. Trimming took off 6 bases at V and 0 bases at J, with 9 bases between the two ends. CDR3 bases: TGTGCCAGCACCCCCCTAGCAACTAATGAAAAACTGTTTTTT. It translates to CASTPLATNEKLFF.

The chain couples TRBV20-1 to TRBJ2-7; tentative D call: TRBD1 (5 bases). The CDR3 covers 15 residues. V lost 5 bases and J 0 bases, leaving 17 bases between the germline ends. Per the germline V gene, CDR1 is DFQATT and CDR2 is SNEGSKA (reference sequence). The CDR3 bases are TGCAGTGCTTCCACCGACAGTGCGAGCTCCTACGAGCAGTACTTC. Its protein is CSASTDSASSYEQYF.

The rearrangement links TRBV6-5 to TRBJ2-7; D possibly corresponds to TRBD2 (6 bases). CDR1 and CDR2 from the germline V gene are MNHEY and SVGAGI. Trimming removed 5 bases at V and 3 bases at J, with 17 bases between. The CDR3 covers 15 residues. CDR3 residues: CASSPSWADYYEQYF. Here the CDR3 DNA reads TGTGCCAGCAGTCCCTCCTGGGCGGACTACTACGAGCAGTACTTC.

Regarding this clonotype: Mismatch with germline at one junction end may stem from a read error. This sequence joins TRBV18 and TRBJ2-1; no firm D call. In germline, CDR1 is KGHSH, CDR2 LQKENI. There are 15 residues in the CDR3. For the CDR3, the DNA is TGTGTCAGCTCACCACAAGTGGGCTTGTACAATGAGCAGTTCTTC. It encodes CVSSPQVGLYNEQFF.

This clonotype came up a few times. This chain uses TRBV5-6 with TRBJ2-1; D is undetermined. Trimming left V 0 bases short and J 1 base short, with 8 bases between. The V gene's germline CDR1 is SGHDT and CDR2 YYEEEE. CDR3 length equals 15 residues. CDR3 sequence reads: CASSLGPLSYNEQFF. The CDR3 bases are TGTGCCAGCAGCTTGGGGCCCCTATCCTACAATGAGCAGTTCTTC. The full variable domain, with the rest looked up from reference TRBV5-6 and TRBJ2-1, is DAGVTQSPTHLIKTRGQQVTLRCSPKSGHDTVSWYQQALGQGPQFIFQYYEEEERQRGNFPDRFSGHQFPNYSSELNVNALLLGDSALYLCASSLGPLSYNEQFFGPGTRLTVL.

Ten or more counts support this clonotype. V and J are TRBV6-2 or TRBV6-3 and TRBJ2-7; 7 bases agree with TRBD1. Germline V gene lookup returns CDR1 MNHEY and CDR2 SVGEGT. V gave up 6 bases and J gave up 6 bases; unmatched junction bases: 11. The CDR3 is 14 amino acids. This chain's CDR3 is CASRDSGTDGEQYF. Here the CDR3 DNA reads TGTGCCAGCAGGGACTCCGGGACAGACGGCGAGCAGTACTTC.

In its sample, this clonotype was seen many times. This rearrangement joins TRBV7-2 to TRBJ2-2; maybe TRBD2 (6 bases). The CDR3 length is 14 residues. The V end was cut by 2 bases, the J end by 4 bases, with 8 bases between. Germline CDR1 and CDR2: SGHTA and FQGNSA. The CDR3 protein is CASSLFGGTGELFF. CDR3 bases: TGTGCCAGCAGCTTATTCGGGGGCACCGGGGAGCTGTTTTTT.

This clonotype was counted many times. The chain carries TRBV28 and TRBJ2-7, with 9 bases matching TRBD1. The CDR3 is made up of 14 amino acids. J was trimmed by 5 bases and V by 2 bases; bases with no gene match: 4. CDR1 is MDHEN and CDR2 is SYDVKM in the germline V gene. This chain's CDR3 is CASSLGTGTHEQYF. In DNA, the CDR3 is TGTGCCAGCAGTTTAGGGACAGGGACCCACGAGCAGTACTTC.

The chain joins TRBV5-6 to TRBJ1-4, with TRBD1 matching 11 bases. The germline CDR1 and CDR2 sequences are SGHDT and YYEEEE. This CDR3 contains 17 residues. V lost 2 bases, J lost 2 bases, and 5 bases stayed unmatched. The CDR3 DNA sequence: TGTGCCAGCAGCTTCCGGGACAGGGGGAGGACTAATGAAAAACTGTTTTTT. Translating gives CASSFRDRGRTNEKLFF.

In this sample, this clonotype turned up many times. The J gene is TRBJ2-1, the V gene TRBV24-1, with D tentatively TRBD1 (5 bases). From germline, CDR1 is KGHDR and CDR2 SFDVKD. V was clipped by 6 bases and J by 10 bases, with 12 bases between them. CDR3 size: 12 residues. The CDR3 sequence: CATSTGWGEQFF. In DNA form, the CDR3 reads TGTGCCACCAGTACCGGCTGGGGCGAGCAGTTCTTC.

V usage is TRBV7-3 and J usage is TRBJ1-1; no reliable D call. Germline V gene data show CDR1 as SGHTA and CDR2 as FQGTGA. Trimming removed 9 bases from V and 2 bases from J, with 22 bases in between. This CDR3 comprises 16 residues. The CDR3 spells CASRESPEIDNTEAFF. In DNA form, the CDR3 reads TGTGCCAGTCGAGAATCTCCCGAGATCGACAACACTGAAGCTTTCTTT.